These 2 T cell receptor beta chains came from one sample sequenced in a study of identical twins. MiXCR, run by TCRdb on the 5' RACE reads, gives a single entry per CDR3 protein. Here the sample spans approximately 620,000 distinct CDR3 sequences, less than 10% being singletons. The sample was also linked to a second study, of yellow fever vaccine responses in identical twins.

Sequenced input: PBMCs. The receptors originated from a woman younger than 35 in good health.

This clonotype was observed at least ten times. CDR3 in amino acids: CASSYTGDSSLEQYF. The CDR3 DNA reads TGTGCCAGCAGTTACACCGGGGACTCAAGCCTGGAGCAGTACTTC. The chain links TRBV6-5 to TRBJ2-7, with D tentatively TRBD2 (6 bases). The CDR3 is 15 residues long. Trimming shortened V by 2 bases and J by 7 bases, and 18 bases separated the two germline ends. Germline-derived CDR1 and CDR2 are MNHEY and SVGAGI.

This clonotype was detected many times. The V gene is TRBV29-1, the J gene TRBJ2-1; no firm D call. The germline CDR1 and CDR2 sequences are SQVTM and ANQGSEA. The CDR3 is 11 residues long. Trimming shortened V by 0 bases and J by 3 bases, and 0 bases separated the two germline ends. CDR3 protein: CSVEDYNEQFF. In nucleotides, the CDR3 is TGCAGCGTTGAAGACTACAATGAGCAGTTCTTC.